The 3 T cell receptor beta chains in this list originate from one sample, sequenced in a study of blood T cell repertoires in COVID-19. The repertoire was sequenced with immunoSEQ multiplex PCR; TCRdb's copy has only in-frame clones and lacks some. The data show under 150,000 clones, 77% seen once. The sequencing sample was made of peripheral blood. The receptors originated from a woman between 50 and 59 years old with active or convalescent COVID-19.

The CDR3 nucleotides read TGTGCCACCAGCAAGGACTACCAACAAGAGACCCAGTACTTC. Its protein is CATSKDYQQETQYF. The chain uses TRBV15 and TRBJ2-5; the D gene is possibly TRBD2 (6 bases). In germline, CDR1 is LNHNV, CDR2 YYDKDF (reference sequence). CDR3 length: 14 residues. Trimming removed 4 bases at V and 2 bases at J, with 11 bases between.

The chain joins TRBV7-8 to TRBJ1-2, with a weak D call TRBD1 (6 bases). The CDR3 sequence is 14 residues long. CDR1 and CDR2 from the germline V gene are SGHVS and FQNEAQ. V was pared by 5 bases and J by 1 base, with 11 bases between. CDR3 sequence (DNA): TGTGCCAGCAGCGGCGACAGGTTTAACTATGGCTACACCTTC. It translates to CASSGDRFNYGYTF. The full variable domain, completed using reference TRBV7-8 and TRBJ1-2, is GAGVSQSPRYKVAKRGQDVALRCDPISGHVSLFWYQQALGQGPEFLTYFQNEAQLDKSGLPSDRFFAERPEGSVSTLKIQRTQQEDSAVYLCASSGDRFNYGYTFGSGTRLTVV.

This clone was seen a handful of times. The chain uses TRBV29-1 and TRBJ2-7; D perhaps matches TRBD1 (6 bases). Germline V gives CDR1 SQVTM, CDR2 ANQGSEA. CDR3 length equals 11 residues. With 5 bases removed from V and 1 base from J, the gap between germline ends came to 6 bases. The CDR3: CSVQGSYEQYF. Written as DNA, the CDR3 is TGCAGCGTTCAGGGGTCCTACGAGCAGTACTTC.